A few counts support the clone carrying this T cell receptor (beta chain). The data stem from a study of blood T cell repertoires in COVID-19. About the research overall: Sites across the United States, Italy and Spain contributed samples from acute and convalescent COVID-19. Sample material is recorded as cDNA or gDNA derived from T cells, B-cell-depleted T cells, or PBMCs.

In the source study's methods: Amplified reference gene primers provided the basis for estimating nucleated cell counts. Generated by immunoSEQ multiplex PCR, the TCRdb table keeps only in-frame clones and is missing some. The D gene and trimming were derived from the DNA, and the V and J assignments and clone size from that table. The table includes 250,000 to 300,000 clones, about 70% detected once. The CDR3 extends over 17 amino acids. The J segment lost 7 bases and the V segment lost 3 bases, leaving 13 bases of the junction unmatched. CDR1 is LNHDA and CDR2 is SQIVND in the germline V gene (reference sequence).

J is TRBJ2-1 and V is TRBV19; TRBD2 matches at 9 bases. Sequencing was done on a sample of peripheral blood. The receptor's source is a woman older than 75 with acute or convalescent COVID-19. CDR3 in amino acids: CASSIREWASGMNEQFF. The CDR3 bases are TGTGCCAGTAGTATTCGTGAGTGGGCTAGCGGGATGAATGAGCAGTTCTTC.